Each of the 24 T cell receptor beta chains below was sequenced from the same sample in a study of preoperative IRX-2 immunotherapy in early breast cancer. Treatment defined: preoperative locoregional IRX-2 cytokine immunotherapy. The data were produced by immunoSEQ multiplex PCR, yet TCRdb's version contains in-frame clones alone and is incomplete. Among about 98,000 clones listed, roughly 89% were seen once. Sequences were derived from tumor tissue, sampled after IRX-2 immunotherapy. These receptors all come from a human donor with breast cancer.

This CDR3 reads CASRPVIAGNTIYF. CDR3 nucleotide sequence: TGCGCCAGCAGGCCCGTAATAGCTGGAAACACCATATATTTT. The rearrangement joins TRBV4-1 to TRBJ1-3; D gene ambiguous. CDR1 is MGHRA, CDR2 YSYEKL, per germline. V lost 6 bases and J lost 2, with 11 bases in between. CDR3 length: 14 residues.

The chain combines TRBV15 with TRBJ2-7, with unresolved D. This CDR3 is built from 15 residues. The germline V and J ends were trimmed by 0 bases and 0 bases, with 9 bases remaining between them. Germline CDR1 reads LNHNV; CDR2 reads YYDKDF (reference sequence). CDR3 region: CATSREVRSSYEQYF. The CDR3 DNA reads TGTGCCACCAGCAGAGAGGTGAGGAGCTCCTACGAGCAGTACTTC.

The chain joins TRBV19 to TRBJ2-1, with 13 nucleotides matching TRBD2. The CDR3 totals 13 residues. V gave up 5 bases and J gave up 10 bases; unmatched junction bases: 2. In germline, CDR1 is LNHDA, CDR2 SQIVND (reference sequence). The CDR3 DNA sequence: TGTGCCAGTAGTCCGGGACTAGCGGGAGAGCAGTTCTTC. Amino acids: CASSPGLAGEQFF. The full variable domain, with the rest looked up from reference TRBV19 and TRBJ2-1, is DGGITQSPKYLFRKEGQNVTLSCEQNLNHDAMYWYRQDPGQGLRLIYYSQIVNDFQKGDIAEGYSVSREKKESFPLTVTSAQKNPTAFYLCASSPGLAGEQFFGPGTRLTVL.

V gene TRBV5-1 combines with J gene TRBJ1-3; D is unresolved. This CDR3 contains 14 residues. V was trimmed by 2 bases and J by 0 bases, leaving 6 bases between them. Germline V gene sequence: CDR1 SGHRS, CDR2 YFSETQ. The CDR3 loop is CASSFGVSGNTIYF. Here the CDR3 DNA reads TGCGCCAGCAGCTTTGGGGTCTCTGGAAACACCATATATTTT. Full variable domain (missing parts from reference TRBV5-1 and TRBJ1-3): KAGVTQTPRYLIKTRGQQVTLSCSPISGHRSVSWYQQTPGQGLQFLFEYFSETQRNKGNFPGRFSGRQFSNSRSEMNVSTLELGDSALYLCASSFGVSGNTIYFGEGSWLTVV.

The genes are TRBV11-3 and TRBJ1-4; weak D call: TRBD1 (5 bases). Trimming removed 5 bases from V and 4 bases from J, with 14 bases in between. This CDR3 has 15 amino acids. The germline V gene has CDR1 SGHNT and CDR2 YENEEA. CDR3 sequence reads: CASSPPGLDNEKLFF. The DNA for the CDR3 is TGTGCCAGCAGCCCACCGGGACTGGATAATGAAAAACTGTTTTTT.

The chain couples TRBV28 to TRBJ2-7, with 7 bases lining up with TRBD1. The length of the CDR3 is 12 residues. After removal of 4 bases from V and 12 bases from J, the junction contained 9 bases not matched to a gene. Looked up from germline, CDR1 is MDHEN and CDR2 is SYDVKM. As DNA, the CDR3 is TGTGCCAGCAGTTCTAGTTTATACAGGGGGTACTTC. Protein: CASSSSLYRGYF.

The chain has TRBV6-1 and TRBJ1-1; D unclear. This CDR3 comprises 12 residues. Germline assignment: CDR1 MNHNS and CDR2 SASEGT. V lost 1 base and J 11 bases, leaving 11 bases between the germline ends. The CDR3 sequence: CASSEGVLAAFF. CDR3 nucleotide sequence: TGTGCCAGCAGTGAAGGGGTTCTCGCGGCTTTCTTT.

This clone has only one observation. This chain's CDR3 is CASSPRQGAALMSPQHF. Here the CDR3 DNA reads TGTGCCAGTAGTCCCAGACAGGGGGCCGCTTTGATGAGTCCCCAGCATTTT. V usage is TRBV19 and J usage is TRBJ1-5; TRBD1 matches at 10 bases. Germline-derived CDR1 and CDR2 are LNHDA and SQIVND (reference sequence). Trimming removed 5 bases from V and 10 bases from J; junction bases left unmatched: 17. The CDR3 spans 17 residues.

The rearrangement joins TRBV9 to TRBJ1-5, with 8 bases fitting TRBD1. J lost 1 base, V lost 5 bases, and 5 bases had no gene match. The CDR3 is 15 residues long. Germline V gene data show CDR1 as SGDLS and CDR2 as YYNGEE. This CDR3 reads CASREDRVSNQPQHF. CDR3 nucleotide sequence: TGTGCCAGCAGGGAGGACAGGGTGAGCAATCAGCCCCAGCATTTT.

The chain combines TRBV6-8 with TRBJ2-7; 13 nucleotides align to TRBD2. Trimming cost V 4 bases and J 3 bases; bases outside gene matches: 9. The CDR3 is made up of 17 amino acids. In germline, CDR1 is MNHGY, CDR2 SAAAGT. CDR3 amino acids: CASSLDPWTSGSYEQYF. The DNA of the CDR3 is TGTGCCAGCAGTTTAGATCCCTGGACTAGCGGGAGCTACGAGCAGTACTTC.

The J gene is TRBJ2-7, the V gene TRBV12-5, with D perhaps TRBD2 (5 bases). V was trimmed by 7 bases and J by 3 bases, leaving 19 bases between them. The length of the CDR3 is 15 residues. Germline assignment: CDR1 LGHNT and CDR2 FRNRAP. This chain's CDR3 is CASAFHGLPHYEQYF. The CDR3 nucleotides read TGTGCTAGTGCCTTCCACGGACTCCCTCACTACGAGCAGTACTTC.

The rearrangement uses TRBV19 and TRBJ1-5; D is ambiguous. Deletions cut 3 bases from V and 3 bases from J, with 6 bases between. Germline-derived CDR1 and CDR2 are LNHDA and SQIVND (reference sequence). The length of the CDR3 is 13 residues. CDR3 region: CASSIGFNQPQHF. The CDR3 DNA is TGTGCCAGTAGTATCGGGTTCAATCAGCCCCAGCATTTT.

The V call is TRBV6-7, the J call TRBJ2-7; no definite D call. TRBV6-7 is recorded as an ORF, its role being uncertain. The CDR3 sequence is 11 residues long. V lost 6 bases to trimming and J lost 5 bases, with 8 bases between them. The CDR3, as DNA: TGTGCCAGCAGCATAAGGGACGAGCAGTACTTC. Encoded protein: CASSIRDEQYF.

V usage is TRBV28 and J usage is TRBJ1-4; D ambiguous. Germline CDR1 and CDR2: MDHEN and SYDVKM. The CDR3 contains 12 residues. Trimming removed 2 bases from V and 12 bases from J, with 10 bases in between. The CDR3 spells CASSLRQRELFF. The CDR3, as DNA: TGTGCCAGCAGTTTAAGGCAGCGGGAACTGTTTTTT. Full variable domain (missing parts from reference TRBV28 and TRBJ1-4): DVKVTQSSRYLVKRTGEKVFLECVQDMDHENMFWYRQDPGLGLRLIYFSYDVKMKEKGDIPEGYSVSREKKERFSLILESASTNQTSMYLCASSLRQRELFFGSGTQLSVL.

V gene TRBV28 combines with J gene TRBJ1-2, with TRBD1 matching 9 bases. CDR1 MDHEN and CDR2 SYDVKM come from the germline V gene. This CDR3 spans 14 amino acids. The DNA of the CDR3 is TGTGCTAGCCTCCGGGACAGGGCGGGCTATGGCTACACCTTC. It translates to CASLRDRAGYGYTF.

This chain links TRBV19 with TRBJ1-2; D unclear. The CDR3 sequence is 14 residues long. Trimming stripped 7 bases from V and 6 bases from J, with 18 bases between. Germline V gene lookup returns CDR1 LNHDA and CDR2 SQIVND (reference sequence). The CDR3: CASTLGVIGDGYTF. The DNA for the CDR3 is TGTGCCAGTACCCTCGGGGTTATCGGGGATGGCTACACCTTC.

CDR3 protein: CASSQGILGDTIYF. DNA for the CDR3: TGCGCCAGCAGCCAAGGGATCCTGGGGGACACCATATATTTT. This chain joins TRBV1 and TRBJ1-3. TRBV1 is classified as a pseudogene. The CDR3 has 14 residues.

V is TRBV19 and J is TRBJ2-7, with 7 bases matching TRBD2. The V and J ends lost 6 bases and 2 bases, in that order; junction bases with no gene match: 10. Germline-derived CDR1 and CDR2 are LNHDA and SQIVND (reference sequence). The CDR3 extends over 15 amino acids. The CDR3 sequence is CASSVQAGPTYEQYF. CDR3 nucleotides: TGTGCCAGTAGCGTACAAGCGGGGCCAACCTACGAGCAGTACTTC.

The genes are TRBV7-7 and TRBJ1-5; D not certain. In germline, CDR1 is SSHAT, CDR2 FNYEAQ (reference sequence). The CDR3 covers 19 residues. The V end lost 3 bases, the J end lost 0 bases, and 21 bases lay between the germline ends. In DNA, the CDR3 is TGTGCCAGCAGCTTGATAGCGGGGTCACCTGGTTATAGCAATCAGCCCCAGCATTTT. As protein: CASSLIAGSPGYSNQPQHF.

CDR3 bases: TGCGCCAGCAGCCTCTGGGACTATTCACAGATTTTGGATACGCAGTATTTT. Protein product: CASSLWDYSQILDTQYF. V gene TRBV5-1 combines with J gene TRBJ2-3, with TRBD2 matching 7 bases. Germline CDR1 SGHRS, CDR2 YFSETQ. The CDR3 loop spans 17 amino acids. After removal of 4 bases from V and 6 bases from J, the junction contained 17 bases not matched to a gene.

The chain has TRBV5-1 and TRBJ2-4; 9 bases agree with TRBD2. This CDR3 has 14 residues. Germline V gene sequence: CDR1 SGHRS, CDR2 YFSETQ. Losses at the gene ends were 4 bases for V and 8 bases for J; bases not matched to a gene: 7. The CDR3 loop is CASSQSGGLDIQYF. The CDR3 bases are TGCGCCAGCAGCCAAAGCGGGGGGCTCGACATTCAGTACTTC.

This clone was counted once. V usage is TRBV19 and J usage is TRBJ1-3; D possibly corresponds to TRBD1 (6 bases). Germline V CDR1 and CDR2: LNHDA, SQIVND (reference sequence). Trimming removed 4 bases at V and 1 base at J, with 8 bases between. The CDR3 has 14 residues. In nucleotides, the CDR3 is TGTGCCAGTAGTAGGACAGTTTCTGGAAACACCATATATTTT. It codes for CASSRTVSGNTIYF.

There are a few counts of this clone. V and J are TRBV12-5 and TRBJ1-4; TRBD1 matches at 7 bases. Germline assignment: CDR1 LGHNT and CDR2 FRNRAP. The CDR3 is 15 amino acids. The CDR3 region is CASAETGRTNEKLFF. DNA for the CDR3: TGTGCCAGCGCCGAGACAGGGCGGACTAATGAAAAACTGTTTTTT. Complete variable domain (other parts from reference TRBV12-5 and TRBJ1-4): DARVTQTPRHKVTEMGQEVTMRCQPILGHNTVFWYRQTMMQGLELLAYFRNRAPLDDSGMPKDRFSAEMPDATLATLKIQPSEPRDSAVYFCASAETGRTNEKLFFGSGTQLSVL.

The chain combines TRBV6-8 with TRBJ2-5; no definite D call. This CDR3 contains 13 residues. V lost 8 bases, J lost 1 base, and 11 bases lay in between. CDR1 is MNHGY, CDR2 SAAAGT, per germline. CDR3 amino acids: CASRLRLQETQYF. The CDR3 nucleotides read TGTGCCAGCCGTTTGAGACTCCAAGAGACCCAGTACTTC.